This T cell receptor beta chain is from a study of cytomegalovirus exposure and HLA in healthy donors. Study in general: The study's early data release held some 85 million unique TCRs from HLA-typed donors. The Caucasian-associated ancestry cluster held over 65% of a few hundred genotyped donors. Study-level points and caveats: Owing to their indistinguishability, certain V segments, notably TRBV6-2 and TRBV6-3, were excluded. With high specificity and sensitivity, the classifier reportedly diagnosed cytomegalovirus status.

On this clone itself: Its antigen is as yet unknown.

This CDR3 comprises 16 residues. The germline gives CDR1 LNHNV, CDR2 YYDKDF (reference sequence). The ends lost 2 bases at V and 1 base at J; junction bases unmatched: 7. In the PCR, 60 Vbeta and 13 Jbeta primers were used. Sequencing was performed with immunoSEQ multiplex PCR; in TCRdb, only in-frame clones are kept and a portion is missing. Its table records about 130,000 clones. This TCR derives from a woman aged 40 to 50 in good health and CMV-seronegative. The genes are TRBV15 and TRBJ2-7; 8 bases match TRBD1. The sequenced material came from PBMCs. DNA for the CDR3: TGTGCCACCAGCAGACGGACAGGGAGAGGGTCCTACGAGCAGTACTTC. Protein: CATSRRTGRGSYEQYF.